A selection of T cell receptor beta chains follows, all from one sample in a study of neurological immune-mediated disorders. TCRdb analysed the 5' RACE reads with MiXCR anew, one entry per CDR3 protein. The profile shows tens of thousands of distinct CDR3 sequences, 4.5% to 6% of them singletons. Input material: PBMCs. These receptors originate from a woman between 70 and 85 years old with multiple sclerosis. Each CDR3 is given with its conserved first and last residue. D genes are given only for firm matches. Clone size is given for some rows only: seen once, a few or many times, or a class if the clone is expanded.

v_call,j_call,d_call,clone_size,cdr3_aa,cdr3_nt
TRBV5-1,TRBJ1-4,.,many,CASSPRVLNEKLFF,TGCGCCAGCAGCCCCCGGGTCCTTAATGAAAAACTGTTTTTT
TRBV9,TRBJ2-3,.,many,CASSVGPLKGADTQYF,TGTGCCAGCAGCGTAGGGCCCCTTAAAGGGGCAGATACGCAGTATTTT
TRBV6-5,TRBJ2-7,TRBD1,many,CASSYPGTGIYEQYF,TGTGCCAGCAGTTACCCCGGGACAGGGATCTACGAGCAGTACTTC
TRBV5-6,TRBJ2-7,.,many,CASSLGRSEQYF,TGTGCCAGCAGCTTGGGGAGAAGCGAGCAGTACTTC
TRBV7-2,TRBJ1-2,.,many,CASRRTTRRGYTF,TGTGCCAGCAGGCGGACAACTCGACGAGGCTACACCTTC
TRBV6-5,TRBJ2-1,TRBD1,.,CASQLTGVAYNEQFF,TGTGCCAGCCAATTGACAGGGGTTGCTTACAATGAGCAGTTCTTC
TRBV20-1,TRBJ2-3,.,many,CSARPVGTDTQYF,TGCAGTGCTCGCCCAGTCGGCACAGATACGCAGTATTTT
TRBV29-1,TRBJ2-3,.,.,CSVEGGIRISTDTQYF,TGCAGCGTTGAAGGCGGGATTAGGATCAGCACAGATACGCAGTATTTT
TRBV20-1,TRBJ1-5,.,many,CSASSFGIGNQPQHF,TGCAGTGCTTCTAGCTTCGGGATTGGGAATCAGCCCCAGCATTTT
TRBV10-3,TRBJ2-2,.,many,CAIRSGPNTGELFF,TGTGCCATCAGGTCCGGGCCGAACACCGGGGAGCTGTTTTTT
TRBV4-1,TRBJ2-4,.,many,CASSQEFRGVTKNIQYF,TGCGCCAGCAGCCAAGAATTCAGGGGAGTCACCAAAAACATTCAGTACTTC
TRBV5-5,TRBJ2-1,TRBD2,many,CASSHGTSWAPNSGEQFF,TGTGCCAGCAGCCACGGGACTAGTTGGGCGCCGAATTCGGGTGAGCAGTTCTTC
TRBV20-1,TRBJ2-7,TRBD2,.,CSARDQSGGVNEQYF,TGCAGTGCTAGAGATCAATCGGGAGGGGTAAACGAGCAGTACTTC
TRBV12-3/TRBV12-4,TRBJ2-4,.,many,CASSSRVRENIQYF,TGTGCCAGCAGTTCCCGGGTCAGAGAAAACATTCAGTACTTC
TRBV6-5,TRBJ2-5,TRBD1,many,CASSYSGPGQGTGETQYF,TGTGCCAGCAGTTACTCAGGGCCCGGACAGGGAACGGGGGAGACCCAGTACTTC
TRBV27,TRBJ1-3,TRBD1,many,CASSSEHRGSGNTIYF,TGTGCCAGCAGTTCCGAACACAGGGGTTCTGGAAACACCATATATTTT
TRBV3-2,TRBJ1-1,.,many,CASSQDHRHTEAFF,TGTGCCAGCAGCCAAGATCACAGACACACTGAAGCTTTCTTT
TRBV4-3,TRBJ1-2,TRBD1,few,CASSPKRTGPYGYTF,TGCGCCAGCAGCCCAAAACGGACAGGACCTTATGGCTACACCTTC
TRBV7-2,TRBJ2-5,.,many,CASSLGMKEETQYF,TGTGCCAGCAGCTTAGGGATGAAGGAAGAGACCCAGTACTTC
TRBV4-1,TRBJ1-2,TRBD1,many,CASSQDLGTGGHGYTF,TGCGCCAGCAGCCAAGATCTCGGGACAGGGGGCCATGGCTACACCTTC
TRBV12-3/TRBV12-4,TRBJ2-5,.,many,CASSFEVTGETQYF,TGTGCCAGCAGTTTCGAGGTAACAGGAGAGACCCAGTACTTC
TRBV9,TRBJ1-2,.,many,CASSPYIATNYGYTF,TGTGCCAGCAGCCCCTACATAGCCACTAACTATGGCTACACCTTC
TRBV2,TRBJ2-2,.,many,CATPKGGFDTGELFF,TGTGCCACCCCGAAGGGGGGATTCGACACCGGGGAGCTGTTTTTT
TRBV11-2,TRBJ1-1,TRBD1,many,CASIPWDSFPTEAFF,TGTGCCAGCATCCCCTGGGACAGCTTTCCCACTGAAGCTTTCTTT
TRBV5-1,TRBJ2-7,TRBD1,many,CASSLVPGQASGYEQYF,TGCGCCAGCAGCTTGGTCCCGGGACAGGCTTCGGGTTACGAGCAGTACTTC
TRBV29-1,TRBJ2-7,.,many,CSVVLRETVYEQYF,TGCAGCGTTGTCCTACGAGAGACAGTCTACGAGCAGTACTTC
TRBV18,TRBJ1-1,.,.,CASSPVKGNTEAFF,TGTGCCAGCTCACCGGTAAAGGGGAACACTGAAGCTTTCTTT
TRBV7-9,TRBJ2-4,.,.,CASSLGFGDKNIQYF,TGTGCCAGCAGCTTAGGATTCGGGGACAAAAACATTCAGTACTTC
TRBV12-3/TRBV12-4,TRBJ2-1,.,many,CASSPLGLYNEQFF,TGTGCCAGCAGTCCCCTAGGTCTCTACAATGAGCAGTTCTTC
TRBV5-1,TRBJ2-1,.,many,CASSLAEQGSYNEQFF,TGCGCCAGCAGCTTGGCCGAACAGGGATCCTACAATGAGCAGTTCTTC
TRBV10-3,TRBJ1-1,.,many,CAISESRGPIGGAFF,TGTGCCATCAGTGAGTCACGAGGGCCCATCGGGGGAGCTTTCTTT
TRBV7-9,TRBJ2-1,.,many,CASRPDYNEQFF,TGTGCCAGCAGACCCGATTACAATGAGCAGTTCTTC
TRBV5-5,TRBJ2-7,TRBD2,many,CASTLTSGRDEQYF,TGTGCCAGCACCCTGACTAGCGGGAGGGACGAGCAGTACTTC
TRBV5-5,TRBJ1-2,.,many,CASSPTGRNYGYTF,TGTGCCAGCAGCCCCACCGGGAGGAACTATGGCTACACCTTC
TRBV14,TRBJ2-7,.,many,CASSQDREVGRAYEQYF,TGTGCCAGCAGCCAAGATCGGGAAGTGGGTCGAGCCTACGAGCAGTACTTC
TRBV5-5,TRBJ2-1,.,many,CASIHRAIDNEQFF,TGTGCCAGTATCCATCGGGCCATCGACAATGAGCAGTTCTTC
TRBV7-2,TRBJ1-3,.,many,CASSLPGAGNTIYF,TGTGCCAGCAGCTTACCGGGCGCTGGAAACACCATATATTTT
TRBV7-2,TRBJ1-1,.,many,CASSLRVDTEAFF,TGTGCCAGCAGCTTGAGGGTGGACACTGAAGCTTTCTTT
TRBV5-6,TRBJ2-1,.,many,CASSFYTSQEQFF,TGTGCCAGCAGCTTCTACACTTCCCAGGAGCAGTTCTTC
TRBV29-1,TRBJ2-1,TRBD2,many,CSVQTSGSYNEQFF,TGCAGCGTTCAGACTAGCGGGAGCTACAATGAGCAGTTCTTC
TRBV5-4,TRBJ2-1,.,.,CASSLAGTPSYNEQFF,TGTGCCAGCAGCTTGGCCGGGACTCCCTCCTACAATGAGCAGTTCTTC
TRBV6-5,TRBJ2-7,.,few,CASTRGRPYEQYF,TGTGCCAGCACTAGAGGCAGACCCTACGAGCAGTACTTC
TRBV5-8,TRBJ2-1,.,many,CASSPRTSYNEQFF,TGTGCCAGCAGCCCCAGGACATCGTACAATGAGCAGTTCTTC
TRBV29-1,TRBJ2-5,.,.,CSVEDRGTSETQYF,TGCAGCGTTGAAGATCGTGGAACATCAGAGACCCAGTACTTC
TRBV15,TRBJ2-6,.,few,CATSRDGGSGANVLTF,TGTGCCACCAGCAGAGACGGGGGCTCTGGGGCCAACGTCCTGACTTTC
TRBV12-3/TRBV12-4,TRBJ2-2,.,medium-sized,CASSLFKSGELFF,TGTGCCAGCAGTTTATTCAAGTCCGGGGAGCTGTTTTTT